The sequence of this TCR beta chain was determined in a study of Ad26.COV2.S vaccination and SARS-CoV-2 variants. Turning to the study itself: The vaccine Ad26.COV2.S was put into the muscle once, or twice with 56 days between.

Trimming took 6 bases from V and 5 from J, leaving 13 bases between them. The CDR3 has 13 residues. Assay: immunoSEQ multiplex PCR; the TCRdb copy retains only in-frame clones and omits some. This sample has about 350,000 clones, with roughly 81% found just once. The treatment here: about 20 received Ad26.COV2.S at low or high dose, single or two shots; 5 received placebo; per-sample allocation not given. On day 63 after the first injection, vaccine and placebo recipients gave samples. This clone occurred many times. The clonotype comes from a person aged 18-60 years who received the Ad26.COV2.S COVID-19 vaccine or a placebo. The material was peripheral blood, obtained in a trial of Ad26.COV2.S vaccine versus placebo. The chain recombines TRBV12-3 or TRBV12-4 with TRBJ2-5; tentatively, D is TRBD1 (6 bases). The CDR3 region has the DNA TGTGCCAGCAGGCCGGTCCAGGGGGAGACCCAGTACTTC. Translating it yields CASRPVQGETQYF.